This T cell receptor beta chain was recovered during a study of OX40 agonist ivuxolimab in advanced cancers. Assay: immunoSEQ multiplex PCR; the TCRdb copy retains only in-frame clones and omits some. Here the sample spans roughly 46,000 clones, 80% to 90% being singletons. The CDR3 consists of 14 residues. Germline CDR1 SQVTM, CDR2 ANQGSEA. J gave up 10 bases and V 0 bases, and 7 bases lay outside the gene matches. The chain uses TRBV29-1 and TRBJ2-1, with 9 bases aligning to TRBD1. The receptor was isolated from an adult with an advanced solid tumor such as melanoma, head and neck, liver or kidney cancer. Specimen: CD4+ or CD8+ T cells sorted from blood, collected in a trial of the OX40 agonist ivuxolimab. The CDR3: CSVEEGTGKREQFF. The DNA of the CDR3 is TGCAGCGTTGAAGAGGGGACAGGGAAACGCGAGCAGTTCTTC.